The clone carrying this T cell receptor (beta chain) was seen a few times. What it binds is not known. The study reverse transcribed the entire isolated RNA, so it sequenced expressed TCRB transcripts. Deep immunoSEQ sequencing covered naive, central memory and regulatory T cell samples. This table comes from immunoSEQ multiplex PCR, and its TCRdb copy is limited to in-frame clones, with some not included. The table lists hundreds of thousands of clones, about 15% of them singletons, with less than 0.02% in the top ten. This CDR3 is 15 amino acids long. The germline V gene encodes CDR1 SNHLY and CDR2 FYNNEI. V lost 4 bases, J lost 7 bases, and 10 bases stayed unmatched. The data are from a study of beta chain features in type 1 diabetes. Study-wide results and limits: Type 1 diabetes patients had fewer VDJ junction insertions and more deletions. Sequencing used cDNA, and cells with high TCR expression could therefore be over-represented. Among all four CD4+ subsets, Type 1 diabetes patients had TCRB CDR3s that were moderately but significantly shorter.

Populations obtained by sorting all exceeded 98% purity. The TCR originated in a man aged 18-30 years with type 1 diabetes. This rearrangement joins TRBV2 to TRBJ2-3; 8 bases align to TRBD2. The sequenced material came from naive CD4+ T cells from blood. In DNA, the CDR3 is TGTGCCAGCAGTGGCCGGGAGGGAGTACTAAATACGCAGTATTTT. The encoded protein is CASSGREGVLNTQYF.